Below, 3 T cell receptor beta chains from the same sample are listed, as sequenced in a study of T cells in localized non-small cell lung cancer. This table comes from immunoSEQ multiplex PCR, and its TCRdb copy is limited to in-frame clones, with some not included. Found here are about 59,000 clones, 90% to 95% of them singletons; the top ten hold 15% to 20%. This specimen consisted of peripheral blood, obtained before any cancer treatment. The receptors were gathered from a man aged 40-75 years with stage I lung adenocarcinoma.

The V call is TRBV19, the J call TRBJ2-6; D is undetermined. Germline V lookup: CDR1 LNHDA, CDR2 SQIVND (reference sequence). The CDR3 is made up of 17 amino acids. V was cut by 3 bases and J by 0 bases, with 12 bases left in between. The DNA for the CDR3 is TGTGCCAGTAGTATTGGCAAATTTCTCTCTGGGGCCAACGTCCTGACTTTC. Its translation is CASSIGKFLSGANVLTF.

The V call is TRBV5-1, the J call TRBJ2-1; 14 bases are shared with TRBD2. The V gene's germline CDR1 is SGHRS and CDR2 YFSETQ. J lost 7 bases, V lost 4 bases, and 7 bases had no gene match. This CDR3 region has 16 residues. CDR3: CASSPGTSGRGNEQFF. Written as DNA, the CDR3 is TGCGCCAGCAGCCCCGGGACTAGCGGGAGAGGGAATGAGCAGTTCTTC.

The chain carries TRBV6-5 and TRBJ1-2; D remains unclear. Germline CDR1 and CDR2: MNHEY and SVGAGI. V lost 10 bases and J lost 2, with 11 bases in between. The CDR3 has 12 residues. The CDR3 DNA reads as TGTGCCAACAGAACACAGAACTATGGCTACACCTTC. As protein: CANRTQNYGYTF.